By sample share, the clone carrying this T cell receptor (beta chain) is medium-sized. The entry originates in a study of early T cells in non-severe SARS-CoV-2 infection. Each CDR3 protein is one row after TCRdb ran MiXCR on the 5' RACE reads. The data contain about 21,000 distinct CDR3 sequences, around 5% of them singletons. CDR3 length: 15 amino acids. Germline loops: CDR1 SGHNT, CDR2 YYREEE (reference sequence). The V end lost 1 base, the J end lost 6 bases, and 13 bases lay between the germline ends. The sequences come from whole blood, collected at baseline. The chain has TRBV5-4 and TRBJ2-2, with D maybe TRBD1 (5 bases). This TCR derives from an adult who was a healthcare worker with PCR-confirmed SARS-CoV-2 infection or an uninfected control (not recorded which). CDR3 in DNA: TGTGCCAGCAGCTTGCAGGCAGGGTGGTCCGGGGAGCTGTTTTTT. This codes for CASSLQAGWSGELFF.